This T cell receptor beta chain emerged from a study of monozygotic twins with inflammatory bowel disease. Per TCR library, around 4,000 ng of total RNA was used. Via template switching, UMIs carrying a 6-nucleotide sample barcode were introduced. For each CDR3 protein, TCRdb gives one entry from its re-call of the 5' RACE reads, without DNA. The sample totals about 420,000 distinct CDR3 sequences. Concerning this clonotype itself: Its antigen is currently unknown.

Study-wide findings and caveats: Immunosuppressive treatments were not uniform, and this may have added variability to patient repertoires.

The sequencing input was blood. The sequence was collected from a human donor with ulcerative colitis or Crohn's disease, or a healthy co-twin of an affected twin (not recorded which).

The CDR3: CASSFLAGAVDEQYF. J is TRBJ2-7 and V is TRBV5-1; TCRdb designates TRBD1, a call that cannot be tested without DNA. The CDR3 is 15 residues long. The germline V gene encodes CDR1 SGHRS and CDR2 YFSETQ.